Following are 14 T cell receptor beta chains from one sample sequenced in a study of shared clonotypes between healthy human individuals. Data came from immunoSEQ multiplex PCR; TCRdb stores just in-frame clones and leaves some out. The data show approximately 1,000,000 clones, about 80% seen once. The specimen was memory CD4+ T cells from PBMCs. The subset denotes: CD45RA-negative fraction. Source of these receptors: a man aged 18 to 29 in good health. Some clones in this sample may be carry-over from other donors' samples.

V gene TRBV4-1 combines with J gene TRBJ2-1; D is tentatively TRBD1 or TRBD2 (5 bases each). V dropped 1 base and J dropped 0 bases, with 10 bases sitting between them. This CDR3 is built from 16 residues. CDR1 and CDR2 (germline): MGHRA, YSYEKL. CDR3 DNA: TGCGCCAGCAGCCAAGTCGGGACCAGCTCCTACAATGAGCAGTTCTTC. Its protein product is CASSQVGTSSYNEQFF.

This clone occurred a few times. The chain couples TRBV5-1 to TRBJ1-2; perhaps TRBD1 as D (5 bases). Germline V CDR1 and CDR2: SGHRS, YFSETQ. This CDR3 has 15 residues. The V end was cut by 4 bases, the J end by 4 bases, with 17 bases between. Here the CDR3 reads CASSRGTAEAYGYTF. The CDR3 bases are TGCGCCAGCAGCCGCGGGACCGCCGAAGCCTATGGCTACACCTTC.

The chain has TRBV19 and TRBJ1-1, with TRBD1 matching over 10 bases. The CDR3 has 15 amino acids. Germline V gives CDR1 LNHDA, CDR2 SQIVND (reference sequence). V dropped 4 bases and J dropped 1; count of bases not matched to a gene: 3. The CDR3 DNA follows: TGTGCCAGTAGTACACGACAGGGGGCGAACACTGAAGCTTTCTTT. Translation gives CASSTRQGANTEAFF.

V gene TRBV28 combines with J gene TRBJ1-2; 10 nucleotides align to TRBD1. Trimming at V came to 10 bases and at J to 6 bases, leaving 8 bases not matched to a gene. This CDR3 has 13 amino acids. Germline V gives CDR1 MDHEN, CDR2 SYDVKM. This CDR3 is CATNRQGAHGYTF. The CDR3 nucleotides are TGTGCCACCAATAGACAGGGGGCGCATGGCTACACCTTC.

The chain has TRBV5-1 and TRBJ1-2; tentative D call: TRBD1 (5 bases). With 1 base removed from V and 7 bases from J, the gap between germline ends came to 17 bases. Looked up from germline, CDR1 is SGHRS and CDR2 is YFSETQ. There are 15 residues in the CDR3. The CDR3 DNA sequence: TGCGCCAGCAGCTTGTCAGGGCAGGGAATAGGTGGCTACACCTTC. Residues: CASSLSGQGIGGYTF.

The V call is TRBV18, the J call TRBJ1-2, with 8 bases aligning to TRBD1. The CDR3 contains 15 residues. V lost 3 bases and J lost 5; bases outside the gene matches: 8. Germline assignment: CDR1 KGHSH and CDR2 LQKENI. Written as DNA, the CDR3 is TGTGCCAGCTCACCCACGACAGGGGATGGGTATGGCTACACCTTC. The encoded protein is CASSPTTGDGYGYTF.

DNA for the CDR3: TGTGCCAGCAGTTTAAGGGGGGCGGGAGACCGAATTCAGTACTTC. Protein: CASSLRGAGDRIQYF. This rearrangement joins TRBV28 to TRBJ2-4; D is possibly TRBD2 (7 bases). The germline CDR1 and CDR2 sequences are MDHEN and SYDVKM. This CDR3 is built from 15 residues. The germline V and J ends were trimmed by 2 bases and 10 bases, with 18 bases remaining between them. The full variable domain, with the rest looked up from reference TRBV28 and TRBJ2-4, is DVKVTQSSRYLVKRTGEKVFLECVQDMDHENMFWYRQDPGLGLRLIYFSYDVKMKEKGDIPEGYSVSREKKERFSLILESASTNQTSMYLCASSLRGAGDRIQYFGAGTRLSVL.

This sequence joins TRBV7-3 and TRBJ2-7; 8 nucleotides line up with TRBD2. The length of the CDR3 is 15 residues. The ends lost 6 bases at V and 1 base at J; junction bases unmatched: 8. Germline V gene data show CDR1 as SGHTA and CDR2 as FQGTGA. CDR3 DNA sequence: TGTGCCAGCAGGGGTCCTGGGACTAGTTCCTACGAGCAGTACTTC. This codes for CASRGPGTSSYEQYF.

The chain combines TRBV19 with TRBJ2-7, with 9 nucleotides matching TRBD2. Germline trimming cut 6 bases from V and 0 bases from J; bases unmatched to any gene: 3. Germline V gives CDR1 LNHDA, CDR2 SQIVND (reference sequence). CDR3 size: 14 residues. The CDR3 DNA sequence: TGTGCCAGTAGCGGGACTAGCCTCTCCTACGAGCAGTACTTC. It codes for CASSGTSLSYEQYF.

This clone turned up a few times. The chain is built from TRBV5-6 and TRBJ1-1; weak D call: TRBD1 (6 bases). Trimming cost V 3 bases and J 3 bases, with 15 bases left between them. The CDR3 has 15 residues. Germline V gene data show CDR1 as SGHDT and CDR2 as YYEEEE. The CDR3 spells CASSYMNRVDTEAFF. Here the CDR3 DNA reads TGTGCCAGCAGCTATATGAACAGGGTTGACACTGAAGCTTTCTTT.

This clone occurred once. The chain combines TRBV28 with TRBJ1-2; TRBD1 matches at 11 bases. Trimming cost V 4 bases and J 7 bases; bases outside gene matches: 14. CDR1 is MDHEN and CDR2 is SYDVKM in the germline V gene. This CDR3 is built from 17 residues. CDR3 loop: CASSSFGQGAQPSGYTF. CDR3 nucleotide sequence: TGTGCCAGCAGTTCCTTCGGACAGGGGGCGCAACCATCTGGCTACACCTTC.

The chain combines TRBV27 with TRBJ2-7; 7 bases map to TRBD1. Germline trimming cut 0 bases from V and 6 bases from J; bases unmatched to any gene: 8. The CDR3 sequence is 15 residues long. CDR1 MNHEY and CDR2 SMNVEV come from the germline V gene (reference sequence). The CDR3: CASSLSKTGWAEQYF. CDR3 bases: TGTGCCAGCAGTTTATCGAAGACAGGGTGGGCCGAGCAGTACTTC.

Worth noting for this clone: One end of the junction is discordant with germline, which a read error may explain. The CDR3 bases are TGTGCCAGCAAAGGAAGAACCGGGGAGCCGTTTTTT. This sequence encodes CASKGRTGEPFF. The rearrangement uses TRBV27 and TRBJ2-2, with D maybe TRBD2 (5 bases). CDR3 length: 12 amino acids. Per germline, CDR1 MNHEY and CDR2 SMNVEV (reference sequence).

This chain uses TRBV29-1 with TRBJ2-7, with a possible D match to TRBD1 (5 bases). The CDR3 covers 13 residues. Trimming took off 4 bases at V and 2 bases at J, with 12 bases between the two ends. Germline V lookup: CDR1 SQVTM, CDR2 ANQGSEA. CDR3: CSVVGREPYEQYF. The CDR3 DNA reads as TGCAGCGTTGTAGGCAGGGAACCCTACGAGCAGTACTTC.